One and the same sample provided the 24 T cell receptor beta chains below, sequenced in a study of shared clonotypes between healthy human individuals (dated by TCRdb to the early 2020s). Libraries came from the immunoSEQ multiplex PCR assay. Entries here come from immuneACCESS through TCRdb and include only in-frame sequences with V and J called. Some clones fail to appear in such tables; in the studies checked, an unresolved V gene covers under half of the shortfall, and the cause of the remainder is unknown. This sample holds roughly 450,000 clones; more than 65% were observed only once. The ten largest clones represent 10% to 15% of the sample. Sequenced input: PBMCs. Receptors were obtained from a woman between 40 and 55 years old in good health. Some clones in this sample may be carry-over from other donors' samples.

The V gene is TRBV27, the J gene TRBJ1-5; D is perhaps TRBD1 (5 bases). The CDR3 sequence is 14 residues long. V was clipped by 7 bases and J by 5 bases, with 15 bases between them. Germline V CDR1 and CDR2: MNHEY, SMNVEV (reference sequence). CDR3 nucleotide sequence: TGTGCCAGCAAAGGGACCGAGTTTGATCAGCCCCAGCATTTT. Protein sequence: CASKGTEFDQPQHF.

The chain uses TRBV2 and TRBJ1-2; a weak D match, TRBD1 (6 bases). Trimming left V 2 bases short and J 8 bases short, with 18 bases between. The CDR3 length is 15 residues. Per the germline V gene, CDR1 is SNHLY and CDR2 is FYNNEI. The CDR3 loop is CASSESVGGGDGYTF. The CDR3, as DNA: TGTGCCAGCAGTGAAAGTGTTGGTGGGGGCGACGGCTACACCTTC.

The chain couples TRBV5-1 to TRBJ1-1, with no clear D. V was clipped by 1 base and J by 1 base, with 8 bases between them. CDR3 size: 14 residues. The germline gives CDR1 SGHRS, CDR2 YFSETQ. For the CDR3, the DNA is TGCGCCAGCAGCTTGAAGGACTGGAACACTGAAGCTTTCTTT. Translating gives CASSLKDWNTEAFF.

The chain recombines TRBV5-1 with TRBJ2-3, with 8 bases matching TRBD1. The CDR3 consists of 13 residues. Losses at the gene ends were 7 bases for V and 2 bases for J; bases not matched to a gene: 3. Germline-derived CDR1 and CDR2 are SGHRS and YFSETQ. The CDR3 sequence: CASGQGNTDTQYF. CDR3 in DNA: TGCGCCAGCGGACAGGGAAACACAGATACGCAGTATTTT.

The chain is built from TRBV11-2 and TRBJ2-7; TRBD2 agrees at 7 bases. There are 12 residues in the CDR3. Germline V gives CDR1 SGHAT, CDR2 FQNNGV. J was trimmed by 3 bases and V by 4 bases; bases with no gene match: 0. For the CDR3, the DNA is TGTGCCAGCAGCTGGGGGGGCTACGAGCAGTACTTC. Amino acids: CASSWGGYEQYF.

This clone came up a few times. The rearrangement uses TRBV5-8 and TRBJ2-7, with a possible D match to TRBD2 (6 bases). The length of the CDR3 is 13 residues. Germline V gives CDR1 SGHTS, CDR2 YDEGEE. Trimming took 1 base from V and 1 from J, leaving 6 bases between them. In DNA form, the CDR3 reads TGTGCCAGCAGCTTGCGGGGGTCCTACGAGCAGTACTTC. It translates to CASSLRGSYEQYF.

V gene TRBV2 combines with J gene TRBJ2-7; 10 bases align to TRBD2. Trimming removed 4 bases from V and 9 bases from J; junction bases left unmatched: 9. CDR1 SNHLY and CDR2 FYNNEI come from the germline V gene. The CDR3 spans 14 residues. The CDR3 nucleotides read TGTGCCAGCAGTGGGGCTAGCGGGAGTCAGCGGCAGTACTTC. It is translated as CASSGASGSQRQYF.

The chain carries TRBV28 and TRBJ2-1, with 9 nucleotides matching TRBD1. Germline values: CDR1 MDHEN, CDR2 SYDVKM. The junction had 13 bases not matched to a gene; V was cut back by 6 bases and J by 10 bases. This CDR3 comprises 15 residues. CDR3 loop: CASSRPRTGAREQFF. The CDR3 DNA sequence: TGTGCCAGCAGCCGCCCGCGGACAGGGGCGAGAGAGCAGTTCTTC.

This chain joins TRBV7-2 and TRBJ2-7; weak D call: TRBD1 (6 bases). There are 14 residues in the CDR3. V was pared by 6 bases and J by 0 bases, with 12 bases between. Germline loops: CDR1 SGHTA, CDR2 FQGNSA. The CDR3 region has the DNA TGTGCCAGCAGTTCAGGGGCCTTCTCCTACGAGCAGTACTTC. Translation gives CASSSGAFSYEQYF.

The chain combines TRBV5-4 with TRBJ2-5, with D tentatively TRBD2 (6 bases). This CDR3 is built from 13 residues. Germline V gives CDR1 SGHNT, CDR2 YYREEE (reference sequence). Trimming left V 7 bases short and J 5 bases short, with 15 bases between. CDR3 residues: CASAGSSGETQYF. CDR3 sequence (DNA): TGTGCCAGCGCCGGGAGCTCGGGCGAGACCCAGTACTTC.

The chain joins TRBV13 to TRBJ2-5, with 9 bases lining up with TRBD2. This CDR3 comprises 16 residues. Germline-derived CDR1 and CDR2 are PRHDT and FYEKMQ (reference sequence). The V segment lost 5 bases and the J segment 1 base; nucleotides outside the gene matches: 8. The CDR3 sequence is CASSRMGREGQETQYF. CDR3 sequence (DNA): TGTGCCAGCAGCCGGATGGGGCGGGAGGGCCAAGAGACCCAGTACTTC.

The chain combines TRBV28 with TRBJ2-2, with D perhaps being TRBD1 or TRBD2 (6 bases each). The CDR3 length is 17 residues. V lost 3 bases and J lost 2, with 16 bases in between. Germline V lookup: CDR1 MDHEN, CDR2 SYDVKM. CDR3 residues: CASSLQGSRENTGELFF. CDR3 sequence (DNA): TGTGCCAGCAGTTTGCAGGGGTCGCGGGAAAACACCGGGGAGCTGTTTTTT.

The CDR3 reads CASRRGPGDTQYF. The CDR3 region has the DNA TGCGCCAGCAGGAGAGGGCCGGGAGATACGCAGTATTTT. This rearrangement joins TRBV4-1 to TRBJ2-3; D might be TRBD2 (5 bases). The CDR3 is 13 residues long. CDR1 is MGHRA, CDR2 YSYEKL, per germline. Trimming took 6 bases from V and 5 from J, leaving 12 bases between them.

This clone occurred a few times. The chain couples TRBV7-3 to TRBJ2-3; D ambiguous. Trimming left V 5 bases short and J 0 bases short, with 12 bases between. This CDR3 has 15 residues. In germline, CDR1 is SGHTA, CDR2 FQGTGA. CDR3 sequence: CASSQQSSSTDTQYF. In DNA, the CDR3 is TGTGCCAGCAGCCAGCAATCCTCCAGCACAGATACGCAGTATTTT.

There are many counts of this clone. This chain links TRBV28 with TRBJ2-7; TRBD2 aligns across 10 bases. From germline, CDR1 is MDHEN and CDR2 SYDVKM. V was pared by 4 bases and J by 5 bases, with 8 bases of the junction left unmatched. CDR3 size: 15 residues. The CDR3 loop is CASSSGRLAGDEQYF. Here the CDR3 DNA reads TGTGCCAGCAGTTCCGGAAGGCTAGCGGGAGACGAGCAGTACTTC.

V is TRBV2 and J is TRBJ1-2; D possibly corresponds to TRBD1 (5 bases). In germline, CDR1 is SNHLY, CDR2 FYNNEI. This CDR3 region has 14 residues. The V end was cut by 6 bases, the J end by 5 bases, with 16 bases between. The CDR3 DNA is TGTGCCAGCAGACCGGGACGCTTCGAATATGGCTACACCTTC. Its translation is CASRPGRFEYGYTF.

V usage is TRBV5-4 and J usage is TRBJ2-1; D is ambiguous. The V end was cut by 4 bases, the J end by 0 bases, with 14 bases between. CDR1 is SGHNT and CDR2 is YYREEE in the germline V gene (reference sequence). CDR3 size: 16 residues. CDR3 amino acids: CASSPGGSSSYNEQFF. The CDR3 DNA sequence: TGTGCCAGCAGCCCTGGCGGAAGTAGCTCCTACAATGAGCAGTTCTTC.

This clone was recorded at least ten times. CDR3 DNA sequence: TGTGCCACCAGCAGACTACAGGGCCTTAATGAAAAACTGTTTTTT. This gives the protein CATSRLQGLNEKLFF. This chain joins TRBV15 and TRBJ1-4, with D possibly TRBD1 on 6 matching bases. Germline values: CDR1 LNHNV, CDR2 YYDKDF (reference sequence). The CDR3 has 15 residues. Trimming shortened V by 2 bases and J by 4 bases, and 11 bases separated the two germline ends.

V usage is TRBV9 and J usage is TRBJ2-2, with 9 bases lining up with TRBD1. Losses at the gene ends were 4 bases for V and 6 bases for J; bases not matched to a gene: 7. The V gene's germline CDR1 is SGDLS and CDR2 YYNGEE. CDR3 length equals 15 residues. Here the CDR3 DNA reads TGTGCCAGCAGCTTCACGGGACAGGGCGCCGGGGAGCTGTTTTTT. Translation gives CASSFTGQGAGELFF.

This chain uses TRBV6-5 with TRBJ2-2, with D maybe TRBD2 (5 bases). CDR3 length: 15 residues. V was cut by 6 bases and J by 2 bases, with 13 bases left in between. Germline values: CDR1 MNHEY, CDR2 SVGAGI. CDR3 amino acids: CASRRTGYNTGELFF. The CDR3 bases are TGTGCCAGCAGACGGACGGGGTATAACACCGGGGAGCTGTTTTTT.

This rearrangement joins TRBV6-5 to TRBJ2-1, with D perhaps TRBD2 (6 bases). V shed 6 bases and J shed 6 bases, with 18 bases lying between them. The CDR3 contains 15 residues. The germline gives CDR1 MNHEY, CDR2 SVGAGI. The DNA for the CDR3 is TGTGCCAGCAGCCGTAGCGGCCCAATCCCCAATGAGCAGTTCTTC. It translates to CASSRSGPIPNEQFF.

In its sample, this clone was seen many times. The V call is TRBV28, the J call TRBJ2-3, with 10 bases lining up with TRBD1. V lost 6 bases to trimming and J lost 3 bases; unmatched junction nucleotides: 3. The CDR3 length is 14 residues. The germline CDR1 and CDR2 sequences are MDHEN and SYDVKM. The CDR3 sequence: CASRTGGETDTQYF. Written as DNA, the CDR3 is TGTGCCAGCAGGACAGGGGGCGAAACAGATACGCAGTATTTT. Full variable domain (outside the CDR3, taken from reference TRBV28 and TRBJ2-3): DVKVTQSSRYLVKRTGEKVFLECVQDMDHENMFWYRQDPGLGLRLIYFSYDVKMKEKGDIPEGYSVSREKKERFSLILESASTNQTSMYLCASRTGGETDTQYFGPGTRLTVL.

V gene TRBV27 combines with J gene TRBJ2-2, with 12 positions matching TRBD1. The CDR3 spans 14 residues. The germline gives CDR1 MNHEY, CDR2 SMNVEV (reference sequence). The J segment lost 7 bases and the V segment lost 6 bases, leaving 3 bases of the junction unmatched. The CDR3 here is CASSRDRGLGELFF. DNA of the CDR3: TGTGCCAGCAGCCGGGACAGGGGGCTCGGGGAGCTGTTTTTT.

The rearrangement uses TRBV19 and TRBJ2-1; 8 bases are shared with TRBD1. This CDR3 has 12 amino acids. V trimming: 5 bases; J trimming: 10 bases; junction bases outside the gene matches: 4. Germline lookup yields CDR1 LNHDA and CDR2 SQIVND (reference sequence). Here the CDR3 reads CASSARGREQFF. The DNA for the CDR3 is TGTGCCAGTAGTGCCAGGGGGCGAGAGCAGTTCTTC.